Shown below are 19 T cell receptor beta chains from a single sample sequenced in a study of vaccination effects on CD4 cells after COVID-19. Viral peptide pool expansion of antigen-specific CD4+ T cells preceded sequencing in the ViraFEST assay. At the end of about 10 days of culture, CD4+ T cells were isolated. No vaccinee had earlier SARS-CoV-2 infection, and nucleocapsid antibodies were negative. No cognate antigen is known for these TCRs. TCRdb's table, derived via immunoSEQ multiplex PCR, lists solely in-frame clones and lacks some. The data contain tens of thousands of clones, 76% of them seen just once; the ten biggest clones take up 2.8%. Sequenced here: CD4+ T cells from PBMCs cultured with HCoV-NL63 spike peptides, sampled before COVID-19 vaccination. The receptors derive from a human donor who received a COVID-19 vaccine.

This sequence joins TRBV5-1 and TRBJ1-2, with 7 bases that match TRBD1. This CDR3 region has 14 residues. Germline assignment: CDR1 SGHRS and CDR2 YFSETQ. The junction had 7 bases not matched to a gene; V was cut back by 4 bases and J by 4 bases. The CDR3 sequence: CASSVTQGLYGYTF. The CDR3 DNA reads TGCGCCAGCAGCGTGACACAGGGGCTCTATGGCTACACCTTC. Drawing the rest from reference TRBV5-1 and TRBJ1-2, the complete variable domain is KAGVTQTPRYLIKTRGQQVTLSCSPISGHRSVSWYQQTPGQGLQFLFEYFSETQRNKGNFPGRFSGRQFSNSRSEMNVSTLELGDSALYLCASSVTQGLYGYTFGSGTRLTVV.

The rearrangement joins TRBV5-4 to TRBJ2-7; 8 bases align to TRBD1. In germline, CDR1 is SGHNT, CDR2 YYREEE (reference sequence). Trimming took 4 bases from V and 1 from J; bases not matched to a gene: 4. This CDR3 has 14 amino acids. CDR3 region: CASSARDRSYEQYV. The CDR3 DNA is TGTGCCAGCAGCGCCCGGGACAGGTCCTACGAGCAGTACGTC.

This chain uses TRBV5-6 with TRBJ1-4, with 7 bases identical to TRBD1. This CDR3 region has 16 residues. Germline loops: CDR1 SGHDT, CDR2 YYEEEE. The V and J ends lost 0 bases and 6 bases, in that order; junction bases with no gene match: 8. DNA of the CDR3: TGTGCCAGCAGCTTGGCCCTTCAGGGGGGTGATGAAAAACTGTTTTTT. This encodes CASSLALQGGDEKLFF.

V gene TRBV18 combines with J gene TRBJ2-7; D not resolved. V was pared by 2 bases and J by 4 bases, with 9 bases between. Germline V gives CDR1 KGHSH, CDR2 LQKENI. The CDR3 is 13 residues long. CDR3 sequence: CASSPGLDYEQYV. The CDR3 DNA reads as TGTGCCAGCTCACCAGGGTTAGATTACGAGCAGTACGTC.

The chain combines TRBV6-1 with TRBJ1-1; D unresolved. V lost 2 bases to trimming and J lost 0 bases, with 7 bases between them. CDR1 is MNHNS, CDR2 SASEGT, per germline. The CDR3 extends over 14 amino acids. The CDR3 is CASSEPGLNTEAFF. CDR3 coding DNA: TGTGCCAGCAGTGAACCGGGTTTGAACACTGAAGCTTTCTTT.

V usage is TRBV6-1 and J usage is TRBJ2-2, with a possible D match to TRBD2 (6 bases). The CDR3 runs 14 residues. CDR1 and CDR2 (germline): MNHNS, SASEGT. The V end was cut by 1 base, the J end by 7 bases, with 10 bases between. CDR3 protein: CASSEVGGIGELFF. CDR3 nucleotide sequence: TGTGCCAGCAGTGAAGTTGGGGGGATCGGGGAGCTGTTTTTT.

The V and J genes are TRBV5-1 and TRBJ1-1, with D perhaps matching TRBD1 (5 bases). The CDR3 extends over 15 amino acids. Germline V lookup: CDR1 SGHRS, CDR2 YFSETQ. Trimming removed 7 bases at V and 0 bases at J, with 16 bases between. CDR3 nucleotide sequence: TGCGCCAGCTGCGGTACCGACAGCATGAACACTGAAGCTTTCTTT. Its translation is CASCGTDSMNTEAFF.

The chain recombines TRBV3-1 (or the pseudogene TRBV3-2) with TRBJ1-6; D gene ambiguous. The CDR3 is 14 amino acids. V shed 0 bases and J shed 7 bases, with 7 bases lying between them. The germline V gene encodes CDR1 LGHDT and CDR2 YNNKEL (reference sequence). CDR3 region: CASSQEYGNSPLHF. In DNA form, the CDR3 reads TGTGCCAGCAGCCAAGAATACGGAAATTCACCCCTCCACTTT.

In DNA, the CDR3 is TGTGCCAGCAGCTCAAGAACCTCATCCCAGGAGACCCAGTACTTC. This translates into CASSSRTSSQETQYF. This chain joins TRBV11-2 and TRBJ2-5; D unclear. The CDR3 runs to 15 residues. V dropped 4 bases and J dropped 5 bases, with 17 bases sitting between them. Per germline, CDR1 SGHAT and CDR2 FQNNGV. The whole variable domain, filled in from reference TRBV11-2 and TRBJ2-5, reads EAGVAQSPRYKIIEKRQSVAFWCNPISGHATLYWYQQILGQGPKLLIQFQNNGVVDDSQLPKDRFSAERLKGVDSTLKIQPAKLEDSAVYLCASSSRTSSQETQYFGPGTRLLVL.

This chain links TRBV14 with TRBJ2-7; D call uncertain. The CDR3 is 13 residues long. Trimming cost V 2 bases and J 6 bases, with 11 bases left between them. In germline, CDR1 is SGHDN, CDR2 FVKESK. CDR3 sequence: CASSQKEVSEQYV. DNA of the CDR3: TGTGCCAGCAGCCAAAAAGAGGTCTCCGAGCAGTACGTC.

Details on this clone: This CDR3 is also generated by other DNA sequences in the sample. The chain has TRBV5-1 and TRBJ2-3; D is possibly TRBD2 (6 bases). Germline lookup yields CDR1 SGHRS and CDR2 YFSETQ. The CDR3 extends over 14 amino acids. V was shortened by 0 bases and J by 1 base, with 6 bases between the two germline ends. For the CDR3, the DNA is TGCGCCAGCAGCTTGGGCGGGGGCACAGATACGCAGTATTTT. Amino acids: CASSLGGGTDTQYF.

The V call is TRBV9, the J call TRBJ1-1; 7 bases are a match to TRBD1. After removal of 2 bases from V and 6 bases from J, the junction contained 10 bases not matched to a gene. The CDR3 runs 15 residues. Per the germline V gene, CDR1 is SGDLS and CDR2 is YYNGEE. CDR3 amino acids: CASSVSLTGRAEAFF. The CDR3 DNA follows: TGTGCCAGCAGCGTCTCACTGACAGGGAGAGCTGAAGCTTTCTTT.

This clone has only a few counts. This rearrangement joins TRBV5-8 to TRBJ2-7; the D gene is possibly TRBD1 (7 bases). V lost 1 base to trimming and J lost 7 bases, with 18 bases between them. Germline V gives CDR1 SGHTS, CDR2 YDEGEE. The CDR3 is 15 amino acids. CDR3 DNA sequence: TGTGCCAGCAGCTTGTGGGGGCAGGGGGGTCGGGAGCAGTACGTC. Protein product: CASSLWGQGGREQYV.

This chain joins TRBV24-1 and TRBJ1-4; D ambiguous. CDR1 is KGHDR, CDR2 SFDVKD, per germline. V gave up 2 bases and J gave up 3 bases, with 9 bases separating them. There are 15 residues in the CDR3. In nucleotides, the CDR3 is TGTGCCACCAGTGATTCACAAGGAGCTAATGAAAAACTGTTTTTT. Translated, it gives CATSDSQGANEKLFF.

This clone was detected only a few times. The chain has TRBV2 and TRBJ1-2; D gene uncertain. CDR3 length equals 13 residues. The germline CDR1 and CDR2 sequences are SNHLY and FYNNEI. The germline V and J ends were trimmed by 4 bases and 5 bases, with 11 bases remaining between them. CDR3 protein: CASSANRIYGYTF. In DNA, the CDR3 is TGTGCCAGCAGTGCGAACAGAATTTATGGCTACACCTTC.

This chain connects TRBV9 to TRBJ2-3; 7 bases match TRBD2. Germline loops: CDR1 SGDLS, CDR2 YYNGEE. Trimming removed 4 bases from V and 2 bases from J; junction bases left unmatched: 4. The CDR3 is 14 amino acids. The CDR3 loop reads CASSYGGDTDTQYF. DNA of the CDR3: TGTGCCAGCAGCTATGGGGGGGACACAGATACGCAGTATTTT.

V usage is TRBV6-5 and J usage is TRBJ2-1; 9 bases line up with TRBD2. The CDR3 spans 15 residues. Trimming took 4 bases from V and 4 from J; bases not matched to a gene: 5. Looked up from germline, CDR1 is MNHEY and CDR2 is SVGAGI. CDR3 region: CASSLAGARYNEQFF. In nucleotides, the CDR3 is TGTGCCAGCAGTTTAGCGGGGGCTAGATACAATGAGCAGTTCTTC.

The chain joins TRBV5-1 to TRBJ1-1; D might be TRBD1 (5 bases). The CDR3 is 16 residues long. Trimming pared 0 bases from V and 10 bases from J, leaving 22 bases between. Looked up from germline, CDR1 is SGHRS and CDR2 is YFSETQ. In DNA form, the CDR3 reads TGCGCCAGCAGCTTGGAGAGGGAAGGGGCCCTTTCTGGAGCTTTCTTT. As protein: CASSLEREGALSGAFF.

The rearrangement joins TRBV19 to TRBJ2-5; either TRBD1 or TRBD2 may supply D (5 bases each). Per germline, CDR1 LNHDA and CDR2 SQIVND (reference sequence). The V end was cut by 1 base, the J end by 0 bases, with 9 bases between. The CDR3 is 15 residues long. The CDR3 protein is CASSIGGRDQETQYF. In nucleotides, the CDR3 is TGTGCCAGTAGTATAGGGGGACGGGACCAAGAGACCCAGTACTTC.